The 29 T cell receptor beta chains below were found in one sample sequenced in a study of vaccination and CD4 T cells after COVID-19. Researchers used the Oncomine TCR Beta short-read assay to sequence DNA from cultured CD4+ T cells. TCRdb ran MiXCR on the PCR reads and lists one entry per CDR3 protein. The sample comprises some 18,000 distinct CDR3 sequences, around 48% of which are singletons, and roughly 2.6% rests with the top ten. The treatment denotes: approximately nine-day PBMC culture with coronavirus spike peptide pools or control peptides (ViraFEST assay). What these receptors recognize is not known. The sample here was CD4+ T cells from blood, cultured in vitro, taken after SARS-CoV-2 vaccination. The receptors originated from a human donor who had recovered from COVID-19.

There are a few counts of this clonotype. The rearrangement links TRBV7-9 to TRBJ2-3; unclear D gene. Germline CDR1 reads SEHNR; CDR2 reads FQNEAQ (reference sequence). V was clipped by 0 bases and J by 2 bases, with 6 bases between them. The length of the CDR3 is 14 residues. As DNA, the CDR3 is TGTGCCAGCAGCTTAGCCCAGGCCACAGATACGCAGTATTTT. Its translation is CASSLAQATDTQYF.

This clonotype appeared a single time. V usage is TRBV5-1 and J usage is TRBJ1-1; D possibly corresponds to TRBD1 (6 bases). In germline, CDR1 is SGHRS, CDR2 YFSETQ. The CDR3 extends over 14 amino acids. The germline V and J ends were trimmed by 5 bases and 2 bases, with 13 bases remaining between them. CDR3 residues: CASRAGHINTEAFF. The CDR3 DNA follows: TGCGCCAGCAGAGCGGGACATATCAACACTGAAGCTTTCTTT.

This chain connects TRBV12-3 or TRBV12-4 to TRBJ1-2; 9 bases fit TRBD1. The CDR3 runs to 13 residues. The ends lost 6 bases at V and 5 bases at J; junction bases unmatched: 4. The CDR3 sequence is CASSRDRVYGYTF. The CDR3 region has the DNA TGTGCCAGCAGCCGGGACAGGGTGTATGGCTACACCTTC.

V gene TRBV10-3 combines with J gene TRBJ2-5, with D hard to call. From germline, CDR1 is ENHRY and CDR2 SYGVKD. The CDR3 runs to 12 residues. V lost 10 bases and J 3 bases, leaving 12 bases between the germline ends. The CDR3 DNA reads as TGTGCCACCAAGGATACCGAAGAGACCCAGTACTTC. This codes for CATKDTEETQYF.

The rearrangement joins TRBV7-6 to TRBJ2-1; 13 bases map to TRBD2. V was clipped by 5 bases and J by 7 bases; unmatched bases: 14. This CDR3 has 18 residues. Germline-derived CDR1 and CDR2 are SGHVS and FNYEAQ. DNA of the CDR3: TGTGCCAGCAGCCCGGGGACTAGCGGGATGGGGTCTCGGAATGAGCAGTTCTTC. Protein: CASSPGTSGMGSRNEQFF.

CDR3 nucleotide sequence: TGTGCCAGTAGTTCCATGATCACTGAAGCTTTCTTT. This codes for CASSSMITEAFF. The genes are TRBV19 and TRBJ1-1; D unresolved. V lost 5 bases and J 4 bases, leaving 8 bases between the germline ends. CDR3 length: 12 amino acids. CDR1 is LNHDA and CDR2 is SQIVND in the germline V gene (reference sequence). Drawing the rest from reference TRBV19 and TRBJ1-1, the complete variable domain is DGGITQSPKYLFRKEGQNVTLSCEQNLNHDAMYWYRQDPGQGLRLIYYSQIVNDFQKGDIAEGYSVSREKKESFPLTVTSAQKNPTAFYLCASSSMITEAFFGQGTRLTVV.

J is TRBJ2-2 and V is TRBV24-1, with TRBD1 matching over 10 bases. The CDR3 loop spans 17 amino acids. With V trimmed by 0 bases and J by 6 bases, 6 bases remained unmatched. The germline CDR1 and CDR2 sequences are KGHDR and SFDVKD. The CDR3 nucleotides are TGTGCCACCAGTGATTTGCAGACAGGGGGCAGGTCCGGGGAGCTGTTTTTT. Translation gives CATSDLQTGGRSGELFF.

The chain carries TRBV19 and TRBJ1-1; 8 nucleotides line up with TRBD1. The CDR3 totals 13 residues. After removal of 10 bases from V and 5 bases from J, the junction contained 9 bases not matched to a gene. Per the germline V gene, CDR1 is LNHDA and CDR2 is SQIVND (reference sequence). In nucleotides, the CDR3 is TGTGCCACCCACCGACAGGGGTCGACTGAAGCTTTCTTT. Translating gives CATHRQGSTEAFF.

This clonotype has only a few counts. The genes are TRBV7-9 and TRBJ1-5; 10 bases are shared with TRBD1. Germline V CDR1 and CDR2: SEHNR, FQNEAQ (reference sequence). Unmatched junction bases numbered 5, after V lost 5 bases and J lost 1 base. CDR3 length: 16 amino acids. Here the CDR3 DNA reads TGTGCCAGCAGCCATTGGACAGGGGGGAGCAATCAGCCCCAGCATTTT. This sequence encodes CASSHWTGGSNQPQHF.

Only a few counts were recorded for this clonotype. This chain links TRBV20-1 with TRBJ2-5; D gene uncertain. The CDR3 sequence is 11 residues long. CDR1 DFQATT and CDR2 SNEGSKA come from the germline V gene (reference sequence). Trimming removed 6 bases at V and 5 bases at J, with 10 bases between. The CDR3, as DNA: TGCAGTGCAGCCCTGAAGGAGACCCAGTACTTC. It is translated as CSAALKETQYF.

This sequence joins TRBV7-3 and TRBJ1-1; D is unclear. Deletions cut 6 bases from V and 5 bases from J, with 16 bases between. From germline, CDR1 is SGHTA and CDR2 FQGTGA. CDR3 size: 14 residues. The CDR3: CASSSQGPGTEAFF. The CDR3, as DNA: TGTGCCAGCAGTTCTCAAGGCCCTGGAACTGAAGCTTTCTTT.

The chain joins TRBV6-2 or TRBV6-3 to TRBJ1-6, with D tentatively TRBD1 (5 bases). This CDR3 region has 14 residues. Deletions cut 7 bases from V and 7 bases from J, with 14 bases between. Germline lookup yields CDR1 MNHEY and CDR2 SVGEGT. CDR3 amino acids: CASIWGPGNSPLHF. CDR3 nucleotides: TGTGCCAGCATCTGGGGCCCTGGGAATTCACCCCTCCACTTT.

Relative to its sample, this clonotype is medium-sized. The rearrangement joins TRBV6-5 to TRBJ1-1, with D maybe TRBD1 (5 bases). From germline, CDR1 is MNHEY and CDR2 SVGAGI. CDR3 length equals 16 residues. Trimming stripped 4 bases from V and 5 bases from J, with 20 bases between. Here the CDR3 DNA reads TGTGCCAGCAGTTCTCTGTCGGGCAGGGCCGTTACTGAAGCTTTCTTT. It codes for CASSSLSGRAVTEAFF.

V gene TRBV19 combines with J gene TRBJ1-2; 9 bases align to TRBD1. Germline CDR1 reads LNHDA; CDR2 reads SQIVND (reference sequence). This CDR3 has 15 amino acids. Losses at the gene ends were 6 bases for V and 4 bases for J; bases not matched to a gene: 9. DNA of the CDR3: TGTGCCAGTAGCCGAGGGACAGGGCGAGTCTATGGCTACACCTTC. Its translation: CASSRGTGRVYGYTF.

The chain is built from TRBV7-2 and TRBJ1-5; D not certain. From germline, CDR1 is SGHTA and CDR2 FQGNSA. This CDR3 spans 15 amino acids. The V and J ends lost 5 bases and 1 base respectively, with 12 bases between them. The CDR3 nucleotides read TGTGCCAGCAGCCTTTTTGGACGGAGCAATCAGCCCCAGCATTTT. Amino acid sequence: CASSLFGRSNQPQHF.

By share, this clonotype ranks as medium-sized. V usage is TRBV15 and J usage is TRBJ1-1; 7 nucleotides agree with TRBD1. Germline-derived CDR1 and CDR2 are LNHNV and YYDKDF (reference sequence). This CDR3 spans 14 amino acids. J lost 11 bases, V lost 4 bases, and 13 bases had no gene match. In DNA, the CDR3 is TGTGCCACCAGCACCCGGACAACAGGGGTTGGCGCTTTCTTT. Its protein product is CATSTRTTGVGAFF.

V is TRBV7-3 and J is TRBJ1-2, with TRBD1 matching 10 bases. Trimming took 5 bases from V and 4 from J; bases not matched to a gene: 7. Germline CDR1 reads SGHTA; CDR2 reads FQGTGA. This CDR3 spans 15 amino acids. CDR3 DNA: TGTGCCAGCAGCCCCGACAGGGGGCTTTCCTATGGCTACACCTTC. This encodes CASSPDRGLSYGYTF.

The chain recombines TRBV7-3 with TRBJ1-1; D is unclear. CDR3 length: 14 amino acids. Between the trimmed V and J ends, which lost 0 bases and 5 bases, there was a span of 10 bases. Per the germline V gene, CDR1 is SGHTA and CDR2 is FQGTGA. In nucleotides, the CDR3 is TGTGCCAGCAGCTTAACGGGTCGGAGGACTGAAGCTTTCTTT. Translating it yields CASSLTGRRTEAFF.

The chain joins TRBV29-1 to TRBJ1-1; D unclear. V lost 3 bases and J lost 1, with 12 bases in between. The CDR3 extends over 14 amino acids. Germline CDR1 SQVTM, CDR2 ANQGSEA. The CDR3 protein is CSVDPRDPNTEAFF. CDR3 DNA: TGCAGCGTTGATCCGCGGGATCCGAACACTGAAGCTTTCTTT.

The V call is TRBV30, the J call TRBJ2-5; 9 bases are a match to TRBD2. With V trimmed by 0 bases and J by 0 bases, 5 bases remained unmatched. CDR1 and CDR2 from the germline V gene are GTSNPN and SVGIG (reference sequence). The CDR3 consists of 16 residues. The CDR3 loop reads CAWSVPTSGYQETQYF. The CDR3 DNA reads TGTGCCTGGAGTGTACCGACTAGCGGATACCAAGAGACCCAGTACTTC. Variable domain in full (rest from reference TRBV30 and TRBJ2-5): SQTIHQWPATLVQPVGSPLSLECTVEGTSNPNLYWYRQAAGRGLQLLFYSVGIGQISSEVPQNLSASRPQDRQFILSSKKLLLSDSGFYLCAWSVPTSGYQETQYFGPGTRLLVL.

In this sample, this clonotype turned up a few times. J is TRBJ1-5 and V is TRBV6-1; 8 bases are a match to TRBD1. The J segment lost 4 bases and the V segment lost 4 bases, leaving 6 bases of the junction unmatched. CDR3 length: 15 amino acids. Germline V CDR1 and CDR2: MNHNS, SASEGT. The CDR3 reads CASSADRGENQPQHF. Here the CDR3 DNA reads TGTGCCAGCAGTGCCGACAGGGGCGAGAATCAGCCCCAGCATTTT.

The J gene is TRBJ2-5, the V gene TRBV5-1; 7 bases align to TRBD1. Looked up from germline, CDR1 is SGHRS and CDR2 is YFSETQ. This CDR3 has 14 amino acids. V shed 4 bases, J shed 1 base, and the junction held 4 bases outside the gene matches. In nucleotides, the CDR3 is TGCGCCAGCAGCGCACAGGGGCGCCAAGAGACCCAGTACTTC. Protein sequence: CASSAQGRQETQYF.

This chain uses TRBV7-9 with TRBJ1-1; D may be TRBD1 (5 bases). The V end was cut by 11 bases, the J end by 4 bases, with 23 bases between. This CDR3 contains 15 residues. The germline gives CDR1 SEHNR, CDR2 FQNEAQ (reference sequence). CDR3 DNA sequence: TGTGCCTACTTAAAGGGGATACACGGGGCCACTGAAGCTTTCTTT. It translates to CAYLKGIHGATEAFF.

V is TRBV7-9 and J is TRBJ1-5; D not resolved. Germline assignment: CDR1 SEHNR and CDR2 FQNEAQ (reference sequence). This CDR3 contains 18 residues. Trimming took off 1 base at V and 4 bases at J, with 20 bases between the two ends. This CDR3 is CASSLVPGPEAGNQPQHF. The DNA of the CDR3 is TGTGCCAGCAGCTTAGTTCCTGGGCCCGAAGCGGGGAATCAGCCCCAGCATTTT.

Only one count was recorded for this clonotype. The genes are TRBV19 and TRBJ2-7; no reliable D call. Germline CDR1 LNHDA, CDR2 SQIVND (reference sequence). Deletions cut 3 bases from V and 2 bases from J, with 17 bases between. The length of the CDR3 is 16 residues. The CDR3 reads CASSMVRMVKPYEQYF. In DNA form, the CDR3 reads TGTGCCAGTAGTATGGTCCGGATGGTTAAGCCCTACGAGCAGTACTTC.

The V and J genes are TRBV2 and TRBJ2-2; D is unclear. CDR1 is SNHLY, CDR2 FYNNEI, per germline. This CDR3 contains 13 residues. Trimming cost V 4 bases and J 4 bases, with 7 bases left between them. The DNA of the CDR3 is TGTGCCAGCAGTGTTATGCTCACCGGGGAGCTGTTTTTT. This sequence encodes CASSVMLTGELFF.

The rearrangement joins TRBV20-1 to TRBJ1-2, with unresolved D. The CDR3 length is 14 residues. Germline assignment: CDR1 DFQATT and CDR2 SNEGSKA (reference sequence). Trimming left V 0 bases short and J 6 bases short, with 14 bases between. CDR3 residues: CSARDPTRRDGYTF. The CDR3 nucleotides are TGCAGTGCTAGAGACCCGACGCGGAGGGATGGCTACACCTTC.

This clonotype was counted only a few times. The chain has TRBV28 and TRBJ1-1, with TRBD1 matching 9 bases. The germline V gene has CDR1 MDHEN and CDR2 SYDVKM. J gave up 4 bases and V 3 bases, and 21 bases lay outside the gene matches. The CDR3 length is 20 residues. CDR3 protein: CASSFSMSPRTGEGSTEAFF. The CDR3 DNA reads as TGTGCCAGCAGTTTTAGTATGTCGCCTAGGACAGGGGAAGGGAGCACTGAAGCTTTCTTT.

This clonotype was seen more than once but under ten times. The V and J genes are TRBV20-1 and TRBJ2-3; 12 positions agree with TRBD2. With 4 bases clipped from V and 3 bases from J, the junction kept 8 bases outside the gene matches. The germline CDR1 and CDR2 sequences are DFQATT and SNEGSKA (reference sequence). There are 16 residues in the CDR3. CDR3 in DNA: TGCAGTGCTAAATGGCGACTAGCGGGAGTGACAGATACGCAGTATTTT. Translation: CSAKWRLAGVTDTQYF.